This TCR beta chain was sequenced during a study of cytomegalovirus exposure and HLA in healthy donors. Broader study findings: An ancestry cluster, one associated with Asian ancestry, reportedly showed fewer N-insertions than the roughly 700-donor mean in a later analysis. There was a cluster of highly shared sequence variants that was likely a sequencing artifact. A list of approximately 160 TCR beta chains associated with cytomegalovirus was given. In an earlier analysis, productive rearrangement rates for most beta V segments clustered near 87% or 30%.

This CDR3 spans 16 amino acids. Germline V gene lookup returns CDR1 WNHNN and CDR2 SYGVQD (reference sequence). Details on this clone: Its specificity is not known. One end of the junction is discordant with germline, which a read error may explain.

The study ran its PCR with 60 Vbeta and 13 Jbeta primers. Profiling relied on immunoSEQ multiplex PCR, and the TCRdb table lists in-frame clones only, not all of them. In the table there are about 100,000 clones, around 80% of which are singletons. V and J are TRBV10-1 and TRBJ2-1; D perhaps matches TRBD1 (6 bases). The source is a woman between 40 and 55 years old in good health and CMV-seronegative. Source material: PBMCs. CDR3: CVSSDTGQGTHNEQFF. The CDR3 DNA sequence: TGCGTCAGCAGTGACACTGGTCAGGGGACCCACAATGAGCAGTTCTTC.